A single sample is the source of the 20 T cell receptor beta chains below, sequenced in a study of T cell responses to AZD1222 COVID-19 vaccine. Some clones are missing from TCRdb's copy, which holds only in-frame ones; the method was immunoSEQ multiplex PCR. The profile shows 140,000 to 150,000 clones, around 93% of them singletons. The input for sequencing was peripheral blood, taken 28 days after the second AZD1222 dose. Every receptor here comes from an adult who received the AZD1222 COVID-19 vaccine.

The V and J genes are TRBV19 and TRBJ2-5; no clear D gene. The V end lost 7 bases, the J end lost 4 bases, and 10 bases lay between the germline ends. CDR1 and CDR2 from the germline V gene are LNHDA and SQIVND (reference sequence). The CDR3 consists of 12 residues. The chain's CDR3 is CASMPDGETQYF. In DNA, the CDR3 is TGTGCCAGTATGCCGGATGGAGAGACCCAGTACTTC.

The chain uses TRBV28 and TRBJ1-2; D ambiguous. The CDR3 contains 14 residues. Germline CDR1 MDHEN, CDR2 SYDVKM. V lost 8 bases and J 1 base, leaving 14 bases between the germline ends. CDR3 sequence reads: CASGPGAINYGYTF. The CDR3 nucleotides read TGTGCCAGCGGACCGGGAGCGATTAACTATGGCTACACCTTC.

The V gene is TRBV28, the J gene TRBJ2-6; TRBD1 agrees at 10 bases. This CDR3 is built from 17 residues. Germline-derived CDR1 and CDR2 are MDHEN and SYDVKM. V dropped 5 bases and J dropped 3; count of bases not matched to a gene: 7. DNA for the CDR3: TGTGCCAGCAGTATCCGACAGGGGGCTAATGGGGCCAACGTCCTGACTTTC. It encodes CASSIRQGANGANVLTF.

Concerning this clone: Other DNA sequences of this sample code for an identical CDR3. V is TRBV20-1 and J is TRBJ2-7; D gene uncertain. The germline gives CDR1 DFQATT, CDR2 SNEGSKA (reference sequence). The V gene lost 5 bases and the J gene lost 4 bases, with 3 bases spanning the gap. The CDR3 covers 9 residues. CDR3 nucleotide sequence: TGCAGTGCTTCTTACGAGCAGTACTTC. Translation: CSASYEQYF.

J is TRBJ2-5 and V is TRBV5-5, with D uncertain. The germline gives CDR1 SGHKS, CDR2 YYEKEE (reference sequence). V gave up 5 bases and J gave up 2 bases, with 10 bases separating them. The CDR3 sequence is 13 residues long. CDR3 bases: TGTGCCAGCAGGCCAACCCCACAAGAGACCCAGTACTTC. Protein sequence: CASRPTPQETQYF.

This clone occurred once. The J gene is TRBJ2-1, the V gene TRBV19, with 10 bases that match TRBD2. V was pared by 6 bases and J by 4 bases, with 6 bases of the junction left unmatched. The CDR3 spans 15 residues. Germline assignment: CDR1 LNHDA and CDR2 SQIVND (reference sequence). The CDR3 spells CASRASGGAYNEQFF. As DNA, the CDR3 is TGTGCCAGTAGGGCTAGCGGGGGAGCATACAATGAGCAGTTCTTC.

This chain uses TRBV29-1 with TRBJ1-2; maybe TRBD1 (6 bases). Germline V gene data show CDR1 as SQVTM and CDR2 as ANQGSEA. V lost 0 bases and J 4 bases, leaving 12 bases between the germline ends. There are 14 residues in the CDR3. CDR3 protein: CSVEETGMSYGYTF. The CDR3 nucleotides are TGCAGCGTTGAAGAAACAGGGATGTCCTATGGCTACACCTTC. The complete variable domain, with remaining parts taken from reference TRBV29-1 and TRBJ1-2, reads SAVISQKPSRDICQRGTSLTIQCQVDSQVTMMFWYRQQPGQSLTLIATANQGSEATYESGFVIDKFPISRPNLTFSTLTVSNMSPEDSSIYLCSVEETGMSYGYTFGSGTRLTVV.

This chain connects TRBV5-5 to TRBJ1-2; D remains unclear. Germline loops: CDR1 SGHKS, CDR2 YYEKEE (reference sequence). This CDR3 region has 13 residues. V was trimmed by 0 bases and J by 7 bases, leaving 10 bases between them. The CDR3 nucleotides read TGTGCCAGCAGCTTGGGCCAGGCAGGTGGCTACACCTTC. Translation gives CASSLGQAGGYTF.

The chain carries TRBV19 and TRBJ2-7; D gene uncertain. Trimming pared 3 bases from V and 6 bases from J, leaving 12 bases between. The CDR3 extends over 13 amino acids. Germline V gene lookup returns CDR1 LNHDA and CDR2 SQIVND (reference sequence). CDR3 nucleotide sequence: TGTGCCAGTAGTATTGGGCGACTCACCGAGCAGTACTTC. Translated: CASSIGRLTEQYF.

The chain recombines TRBV14 with TRBJ1-1; TRBD1 matches at 7 bases. The V segment lost 4 bases and the J segment 3 bases; nucleotides outside the gene matches: 5. The CDR3 has 14 amino acids. Germline V lookup: CDR1 SGHDN, CDR2 FVKESK. For the CDR3, the DNA is TGTGCCAGCAGCCTTATACAGGGGCACACTGAAGCTTTCTTT. Translation: CASSLIQGHTEAFF.

A remark on this clone: A junction end diverges from the germline sequence, so it may reflect a read error. The rearrangement uses TRBV3-1 (or the pseudogene TRBV3-2) and TRBJ2-7, with 8 positions matching TRBD2. Germline lookup yields CDR1 LGHDT and CDR2 YNNKEL (reference sequence). The CDR3 runs 15 residues. CDR3 sequence (DNA): TGTGCCAGCAACATCGGGGGGGCCTCATCCTCCGAGCAGTACTTC. This gives the protein CASNIGGASSSEQYF.

This sequence joins TRBV28 and TRBJ1-2; no clear D gene. This CDR3 contains 14 residues. V dropped 3 bases and J dropped 0 bases, with 8 bases sitting between them. Germline V CDR1 and CDR2: MDHEN, SYDVKM. This CDR3 reads CASSFAGANYGYTF. The CDR3 coding sequence is TGTGCCAGCAGTTTTGCAGGCGCTAACTATGGCTACACCTTC.

The V gene is TRBV7-2, the J gene TRBJ1-4, with D possibly TRBD1 on 6 matching bases. V was trimmed by 6 bases and J by 3 bases, leaving 11 bases between them. The CDR3 covers 14 residues. Per germline, CDR1 SGHTA and CDR2 FQGNSA. The CDR3 DNA is TGTGCCAGCAGTGGGGGGGGCTCTAATGAAAAACTGTTTTTT. Translating gives CASSGGGSNEKLFF. The full variable domain, with the rest looked up from reference TRBV7-2 and TRBJ1-4, is GAGVSQSPSNKVTEKGKDVELRCDPISGHTALYWYRQSLGQGLEFLIYFQGNSAPDKSGLPSDRFSAERTGGSVSTLTIQRTQQEDSAVYLCASSGGGSNEKLFFGSGTQLSVL.

V and J are TRBV6-5 and TRBJ1-5; 7 bases are shared with TRBD1. Looked up from germline, CDR1 is MNHEY and CDR2 is SVGAGI. Losses at the gene ends were 7 bases for V and 1 base for J; bases not matched to a gene: 4. The CDR3 runs to 14 residues. DNA for the CDR3: TGTGCCAGCACTAGCAGGGGGAGCAATCAGCCCCAGCATTTT. Protein sequence: CASTSRGSNQPQHF.

The J gene is TRBJ1-5, the V gene TRBV27; possibly TRBD1 for D (6 bases). The CDR3 length is 13 residues. Germline CDR1 reads MNHEY; CDR2 reads SMNVEV (reference sequence). With 7 bases removed from V and 1 base from J, the gap between germline ends came to 8 bases. The CDR3 DNA reads as TGTGCCAGCACTACAGGGAGCAATCAGCCCCAGCATTTT. It codes for CASTTGSNQPQHF.

The chain is built from TRBV7-2 and TRBJ1-3; TRBD1 is a possible D gene (5 bases). Trimming removed 3 bases from V and 2 bases from J, with 11 bases in between. Germline assignment: CDR1 SGHTA and CDR2 FQGNSA. This CDR3 region has 15 residues. The CDR3 DNA sequence: TGTGCCAGCAGCTTGGGGACGGGCACTGGAAACACCATATATTTT. Its protein is CASSLGTGTGNTIYF.

The chain carries TRBV19 and TRBJ2-1; D possibly corresponds to TRBD1 (6 bases). The germline V and J ends were trimmed by 0 bases and 8 bases, with 14 bases remaining between them. The CDR3 is 15 amino acids. Germline V gene lookup returns CDR1 LNHDA and CDR2 SQIVND (reference sequence). This CDR3 reads CASSIESGGPHEQFF. The CDR3 nucleotides read TGTGCCAGTAGTATAGAAAGTGGGGGCCCCCATGAGCAGTTCTTC.

The chain recombines TRBV28 with TRBJ1-4, with D perhaps matching TRBD1 (6 bases). V was pared by 6 bases and J by 4 bases, with 15 bases between. Germline loops: CDR1 MDHEN, CDR2 SYDVKM. CDR3 length: 15 amino acids. DNA for the CDR3: TGTGCCAGCAGCCTCAGGGGACTCTTTAATGAAAAACTGTTTTTT. As protein: CASSLRGLFNEKLFF.

The CDR3 nucleotides are TGTGCCGCCGGGGAGGCCCACTATGGCTACACCTTC. It encodes CAAGEAHYGYTF. The rearrangement joins TRBV7-6 to TRBJ1-2; D remains unclear. The CDR3 sequence is 12 residues long. The germline CDR1 and CDR2 sequences are SGHVS and FNYEAQ. V was shortened by 11 bases and J by 3 bases, with 13 bases between the two germline ends.

This sequence joins TRBV7-9 and TRBJ2-1; 9 positions match TRBD2. This CDR3 comprises 17 residues. J gave up 8 bases and V 5 bases, and 16 bases lay outside the gene matches. Germline-derived CDR1 and CDR2 are SEHNR and FQNEAQ (reference sequence). The CDR3: CASSPSGGGRALDEQFF. CDR3 DNA sequence: TGTGCCAGCAGCCCATCAGGAGGCGGGAGGGCCTTGGATGAGCAGTTCTTC.